The TCR beta chain described here comes from a study of cytomegalovirus exposure and HLA in healthy donors. The PCR employed 60 Vbeta primers together with 13 Jbeta primers. Libraries were prepared by immunoSEQ multiplex PCR; TCRdb keeps only in-frame clonotypes and omits some of them. Of about 110,000 clones in the sample, over 80% were seen once. The source of this sequence is a man aged 50 to 60 in good health and CMV-seronegative. The sequencing sample was made of PBMCs.

The CDR3 region has the DNA TGTGCCAGCAGCCCGGTAGCGGGGGGTACTGCGCAGTATTTT. Protein: CASSPVAGGTAQYF. The chain carries TRBV7-8 and TRBJ2-3; TRBD2 matches 10 bases. V lost 5 bases and J lost 10; bases outside the gene matches: 9. The CDR3 is 14 amino acids. Per the germline V gene, CDR1 is SGHVS and CDR2 is FQNEAQ.